This TCR beta chain was found in a study of CD8 T cells in Susac syndrome. Random hexamers served to reverse transcribe roughly 0.5 to 1 ug RNA. TCRdb ran MiXCR on the immunoSEQ multiplex PCR reads and lists one entry per CDR3 protein. The sample includes some 60,000 distinct CDR3 sequences, roughly 92% of them seen just once. Sequenced input: CD8+ T cells from PBMCs. The TCR originated in a human donor in good health.

CDR3 in amino acids: CASSGGQIVSPYNSPLHF. The CDR3 DNA is TGCGCCAGCAGCGGGGGACAGATAGTCTCTCCCTATAATTCACCCCTCCACTTT. This chain links TRBV5-1 with TRBJ1-6; TRBD1 agrees at 7 bases. The CDR3 runs to 18 residues. Looked up from germline, CDR1 is SGHRS and CDR2 is YFSETQ. Germline trimming cut 4 bases from V and 2 bases from J; bases unmatched to any gene: 12. Full variable domain (remainder filled in from reference TRBV5-1 and TRBJ1-6): KAGVTQTPRYLIKTRGQQVTLSCSPISGHRSVSWYQQTPGQGLQFLFEYFSETQRNKGNFPGRFSGRQFSNSRSEMNVSTLELGDSALYLCASSGGQIVSPYNSPLHFGNGTRLTVT.